This is a list of T cell receptor beta chains from one sample in a study of blood T cell repertoires in COVID-19. Produced via immunoSEQ multiplex PCR; TCRdb's table is partial and in-frame only. The sample has roughly 99,000 clones, roughly nine tenths seen once. Specimen: peripheral blood. Receptors originate from a man aged 35 to 55 with active or convalescent COVID-19. Each CDR3 is given with its conserved first and last residue. A D gene is named only where the DNA matches it firmly. Size is stated for part of the rows, as once, few or many counts, or as a class when the clone is expanded.

cdr3_aa cdr3_nt clone_size j_call d_call v_call
CACRDGSEQYF TGTGCTTGCAGGGATGGGTCCGAGCAGTACTTC NA TRBJ2-7 NA TRBV6-5
CASSLIGLGASGLYNEQFF TGTGCCAGCAGTTTAATTGGCCTGGGGGCTAGCGGCCTCTACAATGAGCAGTTCTTC NA TRBJ2-1 NA TRBV28
CASSPPGGTKNIQYF TGTGCCAGCTCACCACCGGGGGGAACCAAAAACATTCAGTACTTC once TRBJ2-4 NA TRBV18
CASSPRLAGAQTDTQYF TGTGCCAGCAGCCCCCGTCTAGCGGGAGCCCAAACAGATACGCAGTATTTT NA TRBJ2-3 NA TRBV21-1
CSVGEGVGYEQYF TGCAGCGTTGGTGAAGGGGTTGGCTACGAGCAGTACTTC NA TRBJ2-7 NA TRBV29-1
CASSADTEAFF TGTGCCAGCTCGGCGGACACTGAAGCTTTCTTT NA TRBJ1-1 NA TRBV21-1
CASSQVAGALVEKLFF TGTGCCAGCAGCCAAGTTGCAGGGGCCCTGGTCGAAAAACTGTTTTTT NA TRBJ1-4 NA TRBV4-2
CASMYRGDIGELFF TGTGCCAGCATGTACAGGGGGGATATCGGGGAGCTGTTTTTT NA TRBJ2-2 TRBD1 TRBV6-6
CASSPTVGYTF TGTGCCAGCAGCCCGACAGTTGGCTACACCTTC NA TRBJ1-2 NA TRBV6-2/TRBV6-3
CASSSAKTLPYGDEQFF TGTGCCAGCAGCTCGGCTAAGACACTTCCGTACGGGGATGAGCAGTTCTTC NA TRBJ2-1 NA TRBV7-2
CASSERGPFSGNTIYF TGTGCCAGCAGTGAACGAGGGCCTTTCTCTGGAAACACCATATATTTT NA TRBJ1-3 NA TRBV6-1
CASRRGDNSPLHF TGCGCCAGCAGGCGGGGGGATAATTCACCCCTCCACTTT NA TRBJ1-6 NA TRBV10-1
CASSFSGIVHNEQFF TGTGCCAGCAGCTTTAGCGGGATTGTGCACAATGAGCAGTTCTTC NA TRBJ2-1 TRBD2 TRBV11-1
CASSEWAMGSGNTIYF TGTGCCAGCAGTGAATGGGCGATGGGCTCTGGAAACACCATATATTTT NA TRBJ1-3 NA TRBV2
CASSYSGGTEAFF TGTGCCAGCAGTTACTCAGGGGGCACTGAAGCTTTCTTT NA TRBJ1-1 NA TRBV6-5
CASSLVTGGTQYF TGTGCCAGCAGCTTAGTAACGGGGGGCACGCAGTATTTT NA TRBJ2-3 NA TRBV7-9
CASSPTTGNGQPQHF TGTGCCAGCAGCCCAACTACAGGGAACGGTCAGCCCCAGCATTTT NA TRBJ1-5 NA TRBV11-2
CASIPGSEAGELFF TGCGCCAGCATCCCAGGCAGTGAAGCCGGGGAGCTGTTTTTT NA TRBJ2-2 NA TRBV5-1
CATRLADNTGELFF TGTGCCACCCGACTAGCGGATAACACCGGGGAGCTGTTTTTT NA TRBJ2-2 TRBD2 TRBV10-3
CASSQTGLSYEQYF TGCGCCAGCAGCCAGACAGGCCTCTCCTACGAGCAGTACTTC NA TRBJ2-7 NA TRBV5-1
CAWRPQGSFYGYTF TGTGCCTGGAGGCCACAGGGGAGTTTCTATGGCTACACCTTC NA TRBJ1-2 TRBD1 TRBV30
CASHLFSGSIGEQYF TGCGCCAGTCACCTTTTTAGCGGGAGCATTGGCGAGCAGTACTTC NA TRBJ2-7 TRBD2 TRBV5-1
CASSLDREREKLFF TGCGCCAGCAGCTTGGACAGGGAGCGGGAAAAACTGTTTTTT NA TRBJ1-4 NA TRBV5-1
CSVAAGVSEQFF TGCAGCGTTGCGGCGGGAGTATCTGAGCAGTTCTTC NA TRBJ2-1 TRBD2 TRBV29-1
CASSYARFQSYEQYF TGTGCCAGCAGTTACGCCCGGTTCCAATCGTACGAGCAGTACTTC few TRBJ2-7 NA TRBV6-6
CASSHGQGQLNTEAFF TGCGCCAGCAGCCACGGACAGGGACAATTAAACACTGAAGCTTTCTTT NA TRBJ1-1 TRBD1 TRBV5-1
CAWSRQGNQPQHF TGTGCCTGGAGTAGACAGGGCAATCAGCCCCAGCATTTT NA TRBJ1-5 NA TRBV30
CASSLEGAWGTQYF TGTGCCAGCAGCTTAGAGGGGGCCTGGGGGACCCAGTACTTC NA TRBJ2-5 TRBD1 TRBV7-9
CAWSKRAYEQYF TGTGCCTGGAGTAAAAGAGCCTACGAGCAGTACTTC few TRBJ2-7 NA TRBV30
CASSYSPTVNSPLHF TGTGCCAGCAGTTATTCTCCGACAGTGAATTCACCCCTCCACTTT NA TRBJ1-6 NA TRBV6-2/TRBV6-3
CASSIGRVVGSNQPQHF TGTGCCAGTAGTATTGGCAGGGTTGTGGGAAGCAATCAGCCCCAGCATTTT NA TRBJ1-5 NA TRBV19
CATSDRDTEAFF TGTGCCACCAGTGATCGGGACACTGAAGCTTTCTTT NA TRBJ1-1 NA TRBV24-1
CASSLEAASNTEAFF TGTGCCAGCAGCTTGGAAGCTGCATCGAACACTGAAGCTTTCTTT NA TRBJ1-1 NA TRBV5-8
CASSAGQGPYGYTF TGTGCCAGCAGCGCGGGACAGGGGCCCTATGGCTACACCTTC NA TRBJ1-2 TRBD1 TRBV7-9
CASSLGWGVTGELFF TGTGCCAGCAGCTTGGGCTGGGGAGTCACCGGGGAGCTGTTTTTT NA TRBJ2-2 NA TRBV7-2
CASSEGGAGWETQYF TGTGCCAGCAGTGAAGGGGGAGCGGGATGGGAGACCCAGTACTTC NA TRBJ2-5 TRBD2 TRBV6-1
CASSPRDSQNYGYTF TGTGCCAGCAGCCCTCGGGACAGCCAAAACTATGGCTACACCTTC NA TRBJ1-2 TRBD1 TRBV11-1
CASSLRVRDRGLLTEAFF TGTGCCAGCAGCTTACGGGTTAGGGACAGGGGGCTGCTCACTGAAGCTTTCTTT NA TRBJ1-1 TRBD1 TRBV7-9
CASSYSNQPQHF TGTGCCAGCAGCTATTCCAATCAGCCCCAGCATTTT NA TRBJ1-5 NA TRBV3-1/TRBV3-2
CASSDSSGAGYEQYF TGTGCCAGCAGTGATAGCTCAGGGGCGGGCTACGAGCAGTACTTC NA TRBJ2-7 NA TRBV6-1
CASSLGGGVNTEAFF TGCGCCAGCAGCTTGGGTGGTGGAGTGAACACTGAAGCTTTCTTT NA TRBJ1-1 NA TRBV5-1
CAISAGARGYNEQFF TGTGCCATCAGCGCCGGGGCCAGGGGGTACAATGAGCAGTTCTTC NA TRBJ2-1 TRBD1 TRBV10-3
CASSPNQDSNGYTF TGTGCCAGCAGCCCGAACCAGGACAGTAATGGCTACACCTTC NA TRBJ1-2 NA TRBV7-9
CASSKGDATNEKLFF TGTGCCAGCAGTAAAGGGGATGCAACTAATGAAAAACTGTTTTTT NA TRBJ1-4 NA TRBV6-6
CASSPRTLNTEAFF TGTGCCAGCTCACCAAGGACTTTGAACACTGAAGCTTTCTTT NA TRBJ1-1 NA TRBV18
CASSGQGLNQPQHF TGCGCCAGCAGTGGACAGGGGCTCAATCAGCCCCAGCATTTT NA TRBJ1-5 TRBD1 TRBV10-1
CASNTLSGDFYGYTF TGTGCCAGTAATACCCTCTCGGGGGATTTCTATGGCTACACCTTC NA TRBJ1-2 NA TRBV19
CATQQGKTSSGTQYF TGTGCCACCCAACAGGGGAAGACATCATCCGGGACCCAGTACTTC NA TRBJ2-5 TRBD1 TRBV5-4
CASSTRVNTEAFF TGTGCCAGCAGTACCAGGGTGAACACTGAAGCTTTCTTT NA TRBJ1-1 NA TRBV7-8
CATVTRTSGSDEQYF TGTGCCACCGTCACCCGGACTAGCGGGAGTGACGAGCAGTACTTC few TRBJ2-7 TRBD2 TRBV10-3
CAISEFKTGDAGELFF TGTGCCATCAGTGAGTTCAAGACAGGGGATGCCGGGGAGCTGTTTTTT NA TRBJ2-2 TRBD1 TRBV10-3
CASSLGAMEETQYF TGTGCCAGCAGCTTGGGTGCGATGGAAGAGACCCAGTACTTC once TRBJ2-5 NA TRBV5-4
CATTLTSTSTFETQYF TGTGCCACCACCTTAACCTCAACTAGTACGTTCGAGACCCAGTACTTC NA TRBJ2-5 NA TRBV15
CASRGDREYGYTF TGTGCCAGCAGGGGAGACAGGGAGTATGGCTACACCTTC NA TRBJ1-2 TRBD1 TRBV7-9
CASSLDIGELFF TGTGCCAGCAGCTTGGACATCGGGGAGCTGTTTTTT NA TRBJ2-2 NA TRBV5-4